This T cell receptor (beta chain) was recovered during a study of cytomegalovirus exposure and HLA in healthy donors. Study observations and caveats: Across donors, most TCRs were seen rarely, yet some public ones were widespread.

Germline values: CDR1 SEHNR, CDR2 FQNEAQ (reference sequence). This CDR3 is 11 amino acids long. The PCR ran on 60 Vbeta and 13 Jbeta primers. Data came from immunoSEQ multiplex PCR; TCRdb stores just in-frame clones and leaves some out. The sample contains 250,000 to 350,000 clones, 75% to 85% of which appear only once. As to this clone: Its antigen is currently unknown. A read error may produce the germline difference seen at one junction end.

This sequence originates from a girl aged 2 to 9 in good health and CMV-seronegative. The rearrangement links TRBV7-9 to TRBJ1-2; a possible D gene is TRBD1 (5 bases). Specimen: PBMCs. The CDR3 reads CSSSRGYGYTF. CDR3 nucleotides: TGTTCCAGCAGCCGGGGGTATGGCTACACCTTC.